The clone carrying this TCR beta chain was picked up one time. This sample is part of a study of shared T cell receptors in the human thymus. Assay: immunoSEQ multiplex PCR; the TCRdb copy retains only in-frame clones and omits some. This table has about 660,000 clones, around 87% appearing once. The V gene's germline CDR1 is LGHNA and CDR2 YSLEER. The CDR3 is 17 amino acids. The ends lost 0 bases at V and 4 bases at J; junction bases unmatched: 8. The same sample was also studied in work on human thymus T cells. From that study: Healthy Finnish infants having corrective surgery for congenital heart defects served as donors. Corrective heart surgery yielded the resections from which the thymus tissue came. Across thymic and blood repertoires, the usage of V and J genes appeared to be biased.

The rearrangement links TRBV4-3 to TRBJ2-1; 8 bases line up with TRBD2. This receptor was taken from a boy under three years old with a congenital heart defect. The sample comprised thymocytes. CDR3 sequence reads: CASSQEPGLGNYNEQFF. CDR3 DNA: TGCGCCAGCAGCCAAGAGCCGGGACTAGGCAATTACAATGAGCAGTTCTTC.